These 8 T cell receptor beta chains were sequenced from one sample in a study of early T cells in non-severe SARS-CoV-2 infection. TCRdb re-called the 5' RACE reads through MiXCR, storing one row per CDR3 protein. The sample yields roughly 67,000 distinct CDR3 sequences, 12% seen once. Sequenced: whole blood. The receptors come from an adult who was a healthcare worker with PCR-confirmed SARS-CoV-2 infection or an uninfected control (not recorded which).

There are many counts of this clonotype. V gene TRBV13 combines with J gene TRBJ1-1; weak D call: TRBD1 (6 bases). Trimming shortened V by 4 bases and J by 1 base, and 13 bases separated the two germline ends. The germline gives CDR1 PRHDT, CDR2 FYEKMQ (reference sequence). This CDR3 is 15 amino acids long. The CDR3 nucleotides read TGTGCCAGCAGCTCCCCGTTGGGGGCGAACACTGAAGCTTTCTTT. Translated, it gives CASSSPLGANTEAFF.

The table lists this clonotype with many counts. This chain links TRBV27 with TRBJ2-1; D gene ambiguous. With 3 bases removed from V and 10 bases from J, the gap between germline ends came to 13 bases. This CDR3 has 13 amino acids. Per the germline V gene, CDR1 is MNHEY and CDR2 is SMNVEV (reference sequence). The CDR3 bases are TGTGCCAGCAGTTTCCCTGGGCTCGGGGAGCAGTTCTTC. This encodes CASSFPGLGEQFF.

The chain employs TRBV13 and TRBJ1-4; D is ambiguous. V gave up 5 bases and J gave up 0 bases, with 7 bases separating them. The CDR3 loop spans 14 amino acids. Germline V lookup: CDR1 PRHDT, CDR2 FYEKMQ (reference sequence). In DNA, the CDR3 is TGTGCCAGCAGCGACCTATCAACTAATGAAAAACTGTTTTTT. Translation: CASSDLSTNEKLFF.

This clonotype was observed once. This chain links TRBV12-3 or TRBV12-4 with TRBJ2-5; 10 nucleotides line up with TRBD1. CDR3 length: 16 amino acids. Trimming cost V 5 bases and J 3 bases; bases outside gene matches: 9. The CDR3 loop is CASSLGTGASKETQYF. As DNA, the CDR3 is TGTGCCAGCAGTCTAGGGACAGGGGCGTCAAAAGAGACCCAGTACTTC.

This clonotype has only a few counts. V and J are TRBV7-9 and TRBJ2-3, with 8 bases identical to TRBD1. V was pared by 3 bases and J by 2 bases, with 7 bases of the junction left unmatched. CDR3 length: 16 residues. Germline CDR1 SEHNR, CDR2 FQNEAQ (reference sequence). The CDR3 is CASSFRDRGFTDTQYF. The CDR3, as DNA: TGTGCCAGCAGCTTCCGCGACAGGGGTTTCACAGATACGCAGTATTTT.

This clonotype was observed at least ten times. This rearrangement joins TRBV12-3 or TRBV12-4 to TRBJ1-5; the D is unclear. This CDR3 is 12 amino acids long. Trimming took 1 base from V and 6 from J, leaving 4 bases between them. The CDR3 loop is CASSLGGQPQHF. The CDR3 DNA sequence: TGTGCCAGCAGTTTAGGGGGTCAGCCCCAGCATTTT.

This clonotype was seen many times. The chain links TRBV20-1 to TRBJ2-7; the D is unclear. This CDR3 is 14 amino acids long. V gave up 0 bases and J gave up 2 bases, with 11 bases separating them. Germline V gene lookup returns CDR1 DFQATT and CDR2 SNEGSKA (reference sequence). This CDR3 reads CSARDQSRPYEQYF. The CDR3 region has the DNA TGCAGTGCTAGAGATCAGTCTCGGCCCTACGAGCAGTACTTC.

This clonotype has only a few counts. Germline is not matched at one junction end, which may reflect a read error. The J gene is TRBJ1-1, the V gene TRBV7-2; the D is unclear. Germline V gene sequence: CDR1 SGHTA, CDR2 FQGNSA. The length of the CDR3 is 13 residues. The CDR3 region is CASSLATGAEALF. In DNA, the CDR3 is TGTGCCAGCAGCTTAGCCACCGGCGCCGAAGCTCTCTTT.